These 9 T cell receptor beta chains were all obtained from the same sample, sequenced in a study of blood T cell repertoires in COVID-19. Sequencing used immunoSEQ multiplex PCR; TCRdb keeps in-frame clones, though not all of them. In the table there are 120,000 or so clones, roughly 80% of which are singletons. Sequenced input: peripheral blood. The receptors come from a human donor in a cohort sampled during active COVID-19.

This rearrangement joins TRBV11-2 to TRBJ2-1, with 11 bases lining up with TRBD1. The CDR3 spans 16 residues. With 0 bases clipped from V and 8 bases from J, the junction kept 6 bases outside the gene matches. Germline lookup yields CDR1 SGHAT and CDR2 FQNNGV. The CDR3 region has the DNA TGTGCCAGCAGCTTAGAAGAATTGGACAGGGGGCATGAGCAGTTCTTC. Its translation is CASSLEELDRGHEQFF.

V usage is TRBV19 and J usage is TRBJ1-1; 10 bases align to TRBD1. The germline V gene encodes CDR1 LNHDA and CDR2 SQIVND (reference sequence). The CDR3 is 16 residues long. With V trimmed by 6 bases and J by 4 bases, 11 bases remained unmatched. CDR3 nucleotide sequence: TGTGCCAGTAGGGACAGGGGGAATGAGGTGAGCACTGAAGCTTTCTTT. This encodes CASRDRGNEVSTEAFF.

This chain's CDR3 is CASGGGGTSGGETQYF. As DNA, the CDR3 is TGTGCCAGCGGCGGAGGGGGGACTAGCGGCGGAGAGACCCAGTACTTC. The J gene is TRBJ2-5, the V gene TRBV9; 11 bases agree with TRBD2. The ends lost 7 bases at V and 4 bases at J; junction bases unmatched: 12. Germline CDR1 SGDLS, CDR2 YYNGEE. The CDR3 has 16 residues.

V is TRBV7-8 and J is TRBJ2-7, with D possibly being TRBD1 (5 bases). Germline CDR1 and CDR2: SGHVS and FQNEAQ. Trimming pared 5 bases from V and 2 bases from J, leaving 16 bases between. The CDR3 covers 15 residues. CDR3 coding DNA: TGTGCCAGCAGCCCTTCTGGGGCAGGGACCTACGAGCAGTACTTC. It specifies CASSPSGAGTYEQYF.

The genes are TRBV4-3 and TRBJ1-2, with 7 bases that match TRBD1. The junction had 3 bases not matched to a gene; V was cut back by 6 bases and J by 2 bases. CDR3 size: 13 residues. Germline V lookup: CDR1 LGHNA, CDR2 YSLEER. The CDR3 spells CASSPTGNYGYTF. CDR3 sequence (DNA): TGCGCCAGCAGTCCGACAGGGAACTATGGCTACACCTTC.

The J gene is TRBJ2-1, the V gene TRBV3-1 (or the pseudogene TRBV3-2); 9 bases agree with TRBD2. J lost 8 bases, V lost 5 bases, and 10 bases had no gene match. Germline CDR1 reads LGHDT; CDR2 reads YNNKEL (reference sequence). The CDR3 has 15 residues. The CDR3, as DNA: TGTGCCAGCAGCGGATTAGCGGGGGCGTTGGATGAGCAGTTCTTC. Its translation is CASSGLAGALDEQFF.

The gene calls are TRBV5-1 and TRBJ2-3; perhaps TRBD2 as D (5 bases). Germline CDR1 SGHRS, CDR2 YFSETQ. The V end was cut by 3 bases, the J end by 0 bases, with 17 bases between. The CDR3 extends over 17 amino acids. The CDR3 region is CASSSWVGRFSTDTQYF. CDR3 DNA: TGCGCCAGCAGCTCGTGGGTGGGGAGATTTAGCACAGATACGCAGTATTTT.

The chain employs TRBV2 and TRBJ1-5; no firm D call. Germline values: CDR1 SNHLY, CDR2 FYNNEI. Trimming left V 5 bases short and J 0 bases short, with 5 bases between. The CDR3 sequence is 13 residues long. The CDR3 region is CASSQDSNQPQHF. CDR3 DNA sequence: TGTGCCAGCAGTCAGGATAGCAATCAGCCCCAGCATTTT.

The rearrangement joins TRBV5-1 to TRBJ1-1; D call uncertain. V was clipped by 4 bases and J by 0 bases, with 10 bases between them. This CDR3 spans 14 amino acids. Germline CDR1 SGHRS, CDR2 YFSETQ. The CDR3 bases are TGCGCCAGCAGCCCCGCGGGTATGAACACTGAAGCTTTCTTT. Its protein product is CASSPAGMNTEAFF.